Following are 5 T cell receptor beta chains from one sample sequenced in a study of control samples from healthy donors and cancer patients. TCRdb's copy holds only in-frame clones and misses some; the assay was immunoSEQ multiplex PCR. The sample includes some 29,000 clones, 70% to 90% of them seen just once. Sequenced sample: formalin-fixed, paraffin-embedded tissue. The receptor set was obtained from a female donor with melanoma.

Only one count was recorded for this clone. The gene calls are TRBV4-3 and TRBJ1-5; D possibly corresponds to TRBD1 (5 bases). The CDR3 has 16 residues. With 0 bases removed from V and 4 bases from J, the gap between germline ends came to 13 bases. CDR1 and CDR2 from the germline V gene are LGHNA and YSLEER. The CDR3 bases are TGCGCCAGCAGCCAAGATCTGAGGCAGGGAAATCAGCCCCAGCATTTT. Translating it yields CASSQDLRQGNQPQHF.

The chain recombines TRBV25-1 with TRBJ2-1; no clear D. V was cut by 2 bases and J by 7 bases, with 6 bases left in between. CDR1 and CDR2 (germline): MGHDK, SYGVNS. The CDR3 extends over 12 amino acids. This chain's CDR3 is CASSETRNEQFF. DNA of the CDR3: TGTGCCAGCAGTGAAACCCGAAATGAGCAGTTCTTC.

The chain recombines TRBV6-5 with TRBJ2-5; 10 bases match TRBD2. Looked up from germline, CDR1 is MNHEY and CDR2 is SVGAGI. The ends lost 6 bases at V and 5 bases at J; junction bases unmatched: 6. CDR3 length equals 14 residues. The CDR3 bases are TGTGCCAGCAGGAGCGGGGGGGTAGGGGAGACCCAGTACTTC. It yields the protein CASRSGGVGETQYF.

The rearrangement uses TRBV19 and TRBJ1-1; D call uncertain. The CDR3 is 12 amino acids. The V and J ends lost 10 bases and 2 bases respectively, with 11 bases between them. Germline lookup yields CDR1 LNHDA and CDR2 SQIVND (reference sequence). The CDR3 coding sequence is TGTGCCACCTTCGGTGTAAACACTGAAGCTTTCTTT. Translation: CATFGVNTEAFF.

V gene TRBV29-1 combines with J gene TRBJ2-1, with no clear D. The CDR3 length is 11 residues. Between the trimmed V and J ends, which lost 1 base and 16 bases, there was a span of 14 bases. Germline assignment: CDR1 SQVTM and CDR2 ANQGSEA. CDR3 residues: CSVEVVGISFF. DNA for the CDR3: TGCAGCGTTGAAGTGGTGGGGATAAGCTTCTTC.